A single sample is the source of the 10 T cell receptor beta chains below, sequenced in a study of CD8+CD57+ T cells in acquired aplastic anemia. CD8+CD57+ cell expansion had been shown by flow cytometry in patients chosen for sequencing. Genomic DNA, the template, was used for profiling of the TCR beta VDJ and CDR3. From the reads, TCRdb called clonotypes with MiXCR, one entry per CDR3 protein. The repertoire includes 130,000 or so distinct CDR3 sequences, about 50% of them detected once, and roughly 30% sits in the top ten. Sample: sorted CD4+, CD8+, or CD8+CD57+ T cells (not recorded which) from PBMCs. The receptors come from a human donor with aplastic anemia.

The V gene is TRBV7-8, the J gene TRBJ1-3, with D possibly matching TRBD1 (6 bases). V lost 1 base and J lost 0, with 10 bases in between. The CDR3 is 16 residues long. Germline CDR1 SGHVS, CDR2 FQNEAQ. The CDR3 coding sequence is TGTGCCAGCAGCTTAGTAGCAGGGGCCTCTGGAAACACCATATATTTT. The encoded protein is CASSLVAGASGNTIYF.

The chain joins TRBV10-3 to TRBJ1-2; 8 nucleotides line up with TRBD1. The germline CDR1 and CDR2 sequences are ENHRY and SYGVKD. The CDR3 totals 11 residues. The V and J ends lost 10 bases and 8 bases, in that order; junction bases with no gene match: 6. The CDR3 loop is CASGQGTGYTF. The CDR3 nucleotides read TGTGCCAGCGGACAGGGAACGGGCTACACCTTC.

This chain connects TRBV24-1 to TRBJ1-2, with 8 nucleotides matching TRBD1. Trimming cost V 2 bases and J 10 bases; bases outside gene matches: 2. Germline V gene lookup returns CDR1 KGHDR and CDR2 SFDVKD. The CDR3 has 12 amino acids. CDR3 DNA sequence: TGTGCCACCAGTGATTCAGGGGGCGACTACACCTTC. Translation gives CATSDSGGDYTF.

Comment on this clonotype: A read error may explain this, as a much larger clone is one base away. The chain uses TRBV6-1 and TRBJ1-1; D unresolved. The CDR3 length is 15 residues. Between the trimmed V and J ends, which lost 5 bases and 4 bases, there was a span of 17 bases. Germline-derived CDR1 and CDR2 are MNHNS and SASEGT. This chain's CDR3 is CASSPAEGALTEAFF. The CDR3, as DNA: TGTGCCAGCAGTCCCGCAGAGGGCGCGCTCACTGAAGCTTTCTTT.

This clonotype has at least ten counts. The chain joins TRBV19 to TRBJ2-2, with unresolved D. V was trimmed by 3 bases and J by 0 bases, leaving 11 bases between them. The V gene's germline CDR1 is LNHDA and CDR2 SQIVND (reference sequence). This CDR3 has 16 amino acids. The CDR3 here is CASSMAGAANTGELFF. The CDR3, as DNA: TGTGCCAGTAGTATGGCTGGCGCCGCGAACACCGGGGAGCTGTTTTTT.

The chain recombines TRBV2 with TRBJ2-1; D may be TRBD1 (5 bases). CDR3 length: 12 amino acids. Germline V gene sequence: CDR1 SNHLY, CDR2 FYNNEI. Trimming cost V 6 bases and J 6 bases, with 9 bases left between them. The CDR3 sequence: CASRGQGNEQFF. CDR3 coding DNA: TGTGCCAGCAGGGGGCAGGGCAATGAGCAGTTCTTC.

V is TRBV7-9 and J is TRBJ1-6; D not certain. Germline lookup yields CDR1 SEHNR and CDR2 FQNEAQ (reference sequence). CDR3 length: 13 amino acids. The V gene lost 5 bases and the J gene lost 7 bases, with 9 bases spanning the gap. CDR3 DNA sequence: TGTGCCAGCAGCCGGCAGCCAAATTCACCCCTCCACTTT. Its protein product is CASSRQPNSPLHF. Full variable domain (rest looked up from reference TRBV7-9 and TRBJ1-6): DTGVSQNPRHKITKRGQNVTFRCDPISEHNRLYWYRQTLGQGPEFLTYFQNEAQLEKSRLLSDRFSAERPKGSFSTLEIQRTEQGDSAMYLCASSRQPNSPLHFGNGTRLTVT.

This rearrangement joins TRBV9 to TRBJ2-2, with a possible D match to TRBD1 (6 bases). This CDR3 comprises 12 residues. V dropped 3 bases and J dropped 8 bases, with 8 bases sitting between them. Germline values: CDR1 SGDLS, CDR2 YYNGEE. CDR3 sequence reads: CASSDGTGELFF. The CDR3 DNA reads TGTGCCAGCAGCGATGGGACAGGGGAGCTGTTTTTT. Using reference TRBV9 and TRBJ2-2 for the parts outside the CDR3, the full variable domain is DSGVTQTPKHLITATGQRVTLRCSPRSGDLSVYWYQQSLDQGLQFLIQYYNGEERAKGNILERFSAQQFPDLHSELNLSSLELGDSALYFCASSDGTGELFFGEGSRLTVL.

This sequence joins TRBV7-8 and TRBJ2-5; the D is unclear. In germline, CDR1 is SGHVS, CDR2 FQNEAQ. The V end lost 2 bases, the J end lost 3 bases, and 4 bases lay between the germline ends. This CDR3 contains 12 residues. For the CDR3, the DNA is TGTGCCAGCAGCTTATTGGAAGAGACCCAGTACTTC. It specifies CASSLLEETQYF.

The rearrangement links TRBV20-1 to TRBJ2-5; D is unresolved. V lost 0 bases, J lost 1 base, and 9 bases lay in between. CDR3 length: 14 amino acids. From germline, CDR1 is DFQATT and CDR2 SNEGSKA (reference sequence). CDR3 loop: CSARDSRLQETQYF. In DNA, the CDR3 is TGCAGTGCTAGAGATTCACGGCTCCAAGAGACCCAGTACTTC.